The 24 T cell receptor beta chains below all came from one sample that was sequenced in a study of OX40 agonist ivuxolimab in advanced cancers. Measured with immunoSEQ multiplex PCR; TCRdb has only the in-frame clones, and not every one. The data show some 77,000 clones, more than 75% seen once. Sequencing used CD4+ or CD8+ T cells sorted from blood, obtained in a trial of the OX40 agonist ivuxolimab. The source is an adult with an advanced solid tumor such as melanoma, head and neck, liver or kidney cancer.

V and J are TRBV9 and TRBJ2-7; 14 bases map to TRBD2. Germline V lookup: CDR1 SGDLS, CDR2 YYNGEE. Germline trimming cut 0 bases from V and 3 bases from J; bases unmatched to any gene: 14. The CDR3 runs 20 residues. The CDR3 is CASSVAPGTSGGSSFYEQYF. The CDR3 nucleotides are TGTGCCAGCAGCGTAGCTCCAGGGACTAGCGGGGGTTCGTCTTTCTACGAGCAGTACTTC.

In its sample, this clone ranks as medium-sized. The CDR3 here is CASSPPGRNYEQYF. The DNA of the CDR3 is TGTGCCAGCAGCCCCCCGGGGCGGAACTACGAGCAGTACTTC. This rearrangement joins TRBV5-4 to TRBJ2-7; TRBD1 or TRBD2 may be the D gene (5 bases each). V was clipped by 4 bases and J by 3 bases, with 14 bases between them. Per the germline V gene, CDR1 is SGHNT and CDR2 is YYREEE (reference sequence). The CDR3 covers 14 residues.

The chain couples TRBV9 to TRBJ2-7; 11 bases are shared with TRBD2. Looked up from germline, CDR1 is SGDLS and CDR2 is YYNGEE. The CDR3 is 15 residues long. V lost 4 bases to trimming and J lost 1 base; unmatched junction nucleotides: 4. For the CDR3, the DNA is TGTGCCAGCAGCCTGGGACTAGCGGCTTCCTACGAGCAGTACTTC. It encodes CASSLGLAASYEQYF.

Here the CDR3 reads CASSWAAGGAYEQYF. The CDR3 DNA follows: TGTGCCAGCAGCTGGGCCGCAGGGGGGGCCTACGAGCAGTACTTC. V and J are TRBV5-4 and TRBJ2-7, with D perhaps TRBD1 or TRBD2 (7 bases each). V was trimmed by 3 bases and J by 2 bases, leaving 15 bases between them. Germline CDR1 is SGHNT and CDR2 is YYREEE (reference sequence). CDR3 length equals 15 residues.

This chain joins TRBV11-2 and TRBJ1-6; a weak D match, TRBD1 (5 bases). V lost 0 bases and J lost 8, with 14 bases in between. CDR3 length: 16 residues. The germline gives CDR1 SGHAT, CDR2 FQNNGV. The CDR3 protein is CASSLDGQGIDSPLHF. The CDR3 DNA reads as TGTGCCAGCAGCTTAGATGGGCAGGGAATTGATTCACCCCTCCACTTT.

The V and J genes are TRBV29-1 and TRBJ2-3; D is undetermined. The germline V gene has CDR1 SQVTM and CDR2 ANQGSEA. CDR3 length: 14 amino acids. The V and J ends lost 4 bases and 2 bases respectively, with 13 bases between them. In DNA, the CDR3 is TGCAGCGTTGTTTCTCGCGGATCCACAGATACGCAGTATTTT. It encodes CSVVSRGSTDTQYF.

The rearrangement uses TRBV25-1 and TRBJ1-2, with unresolved D. Trimming took off 7 bases at V and 2 bases at J, with 8 bases between the two ends. This CDR3 is built from 12 residues. Germline CDR1 is MGHDK and CDR2 is SYGVNS. The chain's CDR3 is CASNYMNYGYTF. The DNA for the CDR3 is TGTGCCAGCAATTACATGAACTATGGCTACACCTTC.

The genes are TRBV7-2 and TRBJ2-5; unclear D gene. Trimming stripped 2 bases from V and 4 bases from J, with 8 bases between. Looked up from germline, CDR1 is SGHTA and CDR2 is FQGNSA. The CDR3 is 13 residues long. The CDR3 sequence: CASSLSATETQYF. CDR3 DNA: TGTGCCAGCAGCTTAAGCGCGACAGAGACCCAGTACTTC.

This sequence joins TRBV5-1 and TRBJ2-1; perhaps TRBD2 as D (6 bases). The CDR3 length is 18 residues. Germline values: CDR1 SGHRS, CDR2 YFSETQ. The V gene lost 4 bases and the J gene lost 1 base, with 21 bases spanning the gap. In DNA, the CDR3 is TGCGCCAGCAGCCCGACGTTTGTGGGGGGAAAGTCCTACAATGAGCAGTTCTTC. Translated: CASSPTFVGGKSYNEQFF.

The V call is TRBV6-1, the J call TRBJ1-5, with D possibly matching TRBD1 (5 bases). V lost 2 bases to trimming and J lost 3 bases, with 8 bases between them. Germline V lookup: CDR1 MNHNS, CDR2 SASEGT. The CDR3 sequence is 14 residues long. In DNA, the CDR3 is TGTGCCAGCAGTGAAAGACAGTACAATCAGCCCCAGCATTTT. Amino acid sequence: CASSERQYNQPQHF.

This clone was counted a single time. The chain is built from TRBV10-3 and TRBJ2-5; D assignment may be TRBD1 or TRBD2 (5 bases each). The CDR3 is made up of 11 amino acids. CDR1 ENHRY and CDR2 SYGVKD come from the germline V gene. Trimming pared 4 bases from V and 5 bases from J, leaving 5 bases between. As DNA, the CDR3 is TGTGCCATCAGTGGGGGGGAGACCCAGTACTTC. This sequence encodes CAISGGETQYF.

The J gene is TRBJ2-5, the V gene TRBV28; TRBD2 is a possible D gene (6 bases). CDR1 and CDR2 from the germline V gene are MDHEN and SYDVKM. The CDR3 runs 12 residues. The germline V and J ends were trimmed by 9 bases and 1 base, with 9 bases remaining between them. DNA of the CDR3: TGTGCCAGTTACGGGGGCCAAGAGACCCAGTACTTC. Protein product: CASYGGQETQYF. Looking up the rest from reference TRBV28 and TRBJ2-5 gives the full variable domain: DVKVTQSSRYLVKRTGEKVFLECVQDMDHENMFWYRQDPGLGLRLIYFSYDVKMKEKGDIPEGYSVSREKKERFSLILESASTNQTSMYLCASYGGQETQYFGPGTRLLVL.

The chain has TRBV5-4 and TRBJ1-5, with D unresolved. V was cut by 0 bases and J by 6 bases, with 10 bases left in between. Per the germline V gene, CDR1 is SGHNT and CDR2 is YYREEE (reference sequence). This CDR3 is built from 14 residues. CDR3 in amino acids: CASSLESGIQPQHF. The CDR3 coding sequence is TGTGCCAGCAGCTTGGAGTCAGGTATTCAGCCCCAGCATTTT.

V and J are TRBV28 and TRBJ1-4; possibly TRBD1 for D (5 bases). The CDR3 runs to 15 residues. The germline V gene encodes CDR1 MDHEN and CDR2 SYDVKM. Trimming pared 1 base from V and 7 bases from J, leaving 13 bases between. In DNA, the CDR3 is TGTGCCAGCAGTTTATCGCCGGGCCAGGGTGAAAAACTGTTTTTT. Translated, it gives CASSLSPGQGEKLFF.

The CDR3 nucleotides are TGTGCCAGTACCTACGGTCACAGTCAATCCTACGAGCAGTACTTC. This encodes CASTYGHSQSYEQYF. V and J are TRBV19 and TRBJ2-7; unclear D gene. The ends were cut back, 7 bases at V and 1 base at J, with 17 bases in the middle. The CDR3 spans 15 residues. From germline, CDR1 is LNHDA and CDR2 SQIVND (reference sequence).

The chain joins TRBV15 to TRBJ1-4; D gene unclear. Per the germline V gene, CDR1 is LNHNV and CDR2 is YYDKDF (reference sequence). V was cut by 0 bases and J by 7 bases, with 6 bases left in between. The CDR3 extends over 13 amino acids. CDR3 sequence: CATSRDFREKLFF. As DNA, the CDR3 is TGTGCCACCAGCAGAGATTTTCGTGAAAAACTGTTTTTT.

The chain is built from TRBV10-3 and TRBJ1-4; a possible D gene is TRBD1 (6 bases). The CDR3 is 14 residues long. The germline CDR1 and CDR2 sequences are ENHRY and SYGVKD. Trimming removed 6 bases at V and 10 bases at J, with 18 bases between. The DNA of the CDR3 is TGTGCCATCAGACGACAGGCCCCGGAAGGAAAACTGTTTTTT. Translation gives CAIRRQAPEGKLFF.

This clone appeared a single time. The rearrangement links TRBV10-3 to TRBJ2-3; the match to TRBD1 covers 10 bases. J gave up 3 bases and V 3 bases, and 9 bases lay outside the gene matches. The CDR3 sequence is 17 residues long. Germline CDR1 and CDR2: ENHRY and SYGVKD. CDR3 bases: TGTGCCATCAGTGAAGGTCGGCGGACAGGGGGTACAGATACGCAGTATTTT. Translation: CAISEGRRTGGTDTQYF.

The gene calls are TRBV4-1 and TRBJ1-2, with D unresolved. The CDR3 extends over 15 amino acids. The ends were cut back, 0 bases at V and 1 base at J, with 9 bases in the middle. CDR1 is MGHRA, CDR2 YSYEKL, per germline. The CDR3, as DNA: TGCGCCAGCAGCCAAGATGGGCAGTTTAACTATGGCTACACCTTC. Its protein is CASSQDGQFNYGYTF.

The chain is built from TRBV21-1 and TRBJ2-7; the table's D call of TRBD1 was not tested on the DNA. TRBV21-1 is annotated as a pseudogene. This CDR3 has 14 amino acids. CDR3 region: CARSPRQGAYEQYF. CDR3 DNA sequence: TGTGCCAGAAGCCCCCGACAGGGGGCCTACGAGCAGTACTTC.

The chain uses TRBV5-3 and TRBJ2-7, with 7 positions matching TRBD1. TRBV5-3 is classed as an ORF, of uncertain function. J gave up 2 bases and V 0 bases, and 20 bases lay outside the gene matches. This CDR3 contains 20 residues. CDR3: CARSLGDRAQPNFAPYEQYF. The CDR3 region has the DNA TGTGCCAGAAGCTTGGGAGACAGGGCCCAGCCTAATTTTGCCCCCTACGAGCAGTACTTC.

The chain employs TRBV5-1 and TRBJ2-1; tentative D call: TRBD2 (5 bases). The CDR3 is made up of 13 amino acids. V shed 6 bases and J shed 7 bases, with 14 bases lying between them. The germline CDR1 and CDR2 sequences are SGHRS and YFSETQ. CDR3 coding DNA: TGCGCCAGCACCCTGGACTTAAAAAATGAGCAGTTCTTC. Its protein product is CASTLDLKNEQFF.

The chain joins TRBV11-3 to TRBJ2-5; 8 bases are a match to TRBD1. CDR3 size: 13 residues. Germline assignment: CDR1 SGHNT and CDR2 YENEEA. With 4 bases clipped from V and 4 bases from J, the junction kept 2 bases outside the gene matches. CDR3 loop: CASSSDRGETQYF. In nucleotides, the CDR3 is TGTGCCAGCAGCTCTGACAGGGGAGAGACCCAGTACTTC.

The chain joins TRBV5-6 to TRBJ2-5, with D unclear. V was shortened by 2 bases and J by 2 bases, with 1 base between the two germline ends. CDR1 and CDR2 from the germline V gene are SGHDT and YYEEEE. The CDR3 is 11 residues long. CDR3 in amino acids: CASSFQETQYF. In DNA form, the CDR3 reads TGTGCCAGCAGCTTTCAAGAGACCCAGTACTTC.